The 8 T cell receptor beta chains in this list originate from one sample, sequenced in a study of CD8 T cells in ankylosing spondylitis. TCRdb re-analysed the 5' RACE reads in MiXCR, keeping a single row per CDR3 protein. The sample yields about 89,000 distinct CDR3 sequences, around 25% seen once. The sequenced material came from blood, either unsorted or a sorted T cell fraction (not recorded which). The receptors derive from a male donor with ankylosing spondylitis or in good health (not recorded which).

This clonotype has just one count. The chain recombines TRBV7-9 with TRBJ2-3, with a possible D match to TRBD1 (6 bases). The germline CDR1 and CDR2 sequences are SEHNR and FQNEAQ (reference sequence). The CDR3 spans 14 residues. Deletions cut 5 bases from V and 2 bases from J, with 11 bases between. The CDR3 region is CASSRTDPTDTQYF. CDR3 DNA: TGTGCCAGCAGCCGGACAGACCCCACAGATACGCAGTATTTT.

The V and J genes are TRBV20-1 and TRBJ2-3; 11 positions agree with TRBD2. The CDR3 has 16 residues. V trimming: 5 bases; J trimming: 4 bases; junction bases outside the gene matches: 11. Germline V gene lookup returns CDR1 DFQATT and CDR2 SNEGSKA (reference sequence). In DNA, the CDR3 is TGCAGTGCTCCGGGACTAGCGGCCAAAACCCCAGATACGCAGTATTTT. This encodes CSAPGLAAKTPDTQYF.

This sequence joins TRBV24-1 and TRBJ2-1; D possibly corresponds to TRBD2 (6 bases). The CDR3 runs 16 residues. Germline assignment: CDR1 KGHDR and CDR2 SFDVKD. Trimming pared 0 bases from V and 5 bases from J, leaving 13 bases between. This chain's CDR3 is CATSDLDFGGNNEQFF. The CDR3 coding sequence is TGTGCCACCAGTGATTTGGATTTCGGGGGAAACAATGAGCAGTTCTTC.

This clonotype was seen only a few times. V usage is TRBV5-1 and J usage is TRBJ1-6, with a weak D call TRBD1 (5 bases). The CDR3 covers 14 residues. V lost 5 bases and J 4 bases, leaving 10 bases between the germline ends. The germline V gene has CDR1 SGHRS and CDR2 YFSETQ. The CDR3 nucleotides are TGCGCCAGCAGGCGGGACCTATATAATTCACCCCTCCACTTT. Its protein is CASRRDLYNSPLHF.

The chain uses TRBV3-1 and TRBJ1-5; D gene unclear. Germline V gene lookup returns CDR1 LGHDT and CDR2 YNNKEL (reference sequence). Trimming cost V 1 base and J 1 base, with 8 bases left between them. CDR3 size: 15 residues. The DNA for the CDR3 is TGTGCCAGCAGCCAAGGGTACGGGAGCAATCAGCCCCAGCATTTT. Its protein is CASSQGYGSNQPQHF.

This clonotype has just a few counts. The chain uses TRBV7-9 and TRBJ2-3, with 10 nucleotides matching TRBD2. Trimming removed 5 bases from V and 3 bases from J; junction bases left unmatched: 5. Per the germline V gene, CDR1 is SEHNR and CDR2 is FQNEAQ (reference sequence). CDR3 length: 15 amino acids. The CDR3 DNA is TGTGCCAGCAGCCGAGCGGGAGGGGAGACAGATACGCAGTATTTT. Its translation: CASSRAGGETDTQYF.

The chain couples TRBV5-1 to TRBJ2-3; 9 bases map to TRBD2. V shed 5 bases and J 4 bases; nucleotides not matched to a gene: 8. The V gene's germline CDR1 is SGHRS and CDR2 YFSETQ. CDR3 size: 15 residues. CDR3 DNA sequence: TGCGCCAGCAGATCTCCTAGCGGGGAGCCAGATACGCAGTATTTT. Protein product: CASRSPSGEPDTQYF.

The chain carries TRBV12-3 or TRBV12-4 and TRBJ2-1; 7 positions match TRBD1. With 5 bases clipped from V and 10 bases from J, the junction kept 5 bases outside the gene matches. This CDR3 has 12 residues. The CDR3: CASSQRGHEQFF. The CDR3 coding sequence is TGTGCCAGCAGTCAAAGGGGGCACGAGCAGTTCTTC.